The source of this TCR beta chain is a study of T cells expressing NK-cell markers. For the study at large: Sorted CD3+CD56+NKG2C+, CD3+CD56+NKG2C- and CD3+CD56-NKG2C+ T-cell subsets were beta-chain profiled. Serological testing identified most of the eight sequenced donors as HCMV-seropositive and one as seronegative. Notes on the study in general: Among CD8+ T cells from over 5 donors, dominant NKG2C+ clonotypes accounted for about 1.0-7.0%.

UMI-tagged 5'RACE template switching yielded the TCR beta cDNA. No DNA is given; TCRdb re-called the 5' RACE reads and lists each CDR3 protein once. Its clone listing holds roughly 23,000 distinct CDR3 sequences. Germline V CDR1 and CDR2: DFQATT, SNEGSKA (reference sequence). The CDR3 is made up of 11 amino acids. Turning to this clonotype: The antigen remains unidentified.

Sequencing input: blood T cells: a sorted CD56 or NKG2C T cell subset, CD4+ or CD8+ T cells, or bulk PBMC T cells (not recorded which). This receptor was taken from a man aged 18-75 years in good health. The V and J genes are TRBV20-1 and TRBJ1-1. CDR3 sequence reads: CSAFGNTEAFF.